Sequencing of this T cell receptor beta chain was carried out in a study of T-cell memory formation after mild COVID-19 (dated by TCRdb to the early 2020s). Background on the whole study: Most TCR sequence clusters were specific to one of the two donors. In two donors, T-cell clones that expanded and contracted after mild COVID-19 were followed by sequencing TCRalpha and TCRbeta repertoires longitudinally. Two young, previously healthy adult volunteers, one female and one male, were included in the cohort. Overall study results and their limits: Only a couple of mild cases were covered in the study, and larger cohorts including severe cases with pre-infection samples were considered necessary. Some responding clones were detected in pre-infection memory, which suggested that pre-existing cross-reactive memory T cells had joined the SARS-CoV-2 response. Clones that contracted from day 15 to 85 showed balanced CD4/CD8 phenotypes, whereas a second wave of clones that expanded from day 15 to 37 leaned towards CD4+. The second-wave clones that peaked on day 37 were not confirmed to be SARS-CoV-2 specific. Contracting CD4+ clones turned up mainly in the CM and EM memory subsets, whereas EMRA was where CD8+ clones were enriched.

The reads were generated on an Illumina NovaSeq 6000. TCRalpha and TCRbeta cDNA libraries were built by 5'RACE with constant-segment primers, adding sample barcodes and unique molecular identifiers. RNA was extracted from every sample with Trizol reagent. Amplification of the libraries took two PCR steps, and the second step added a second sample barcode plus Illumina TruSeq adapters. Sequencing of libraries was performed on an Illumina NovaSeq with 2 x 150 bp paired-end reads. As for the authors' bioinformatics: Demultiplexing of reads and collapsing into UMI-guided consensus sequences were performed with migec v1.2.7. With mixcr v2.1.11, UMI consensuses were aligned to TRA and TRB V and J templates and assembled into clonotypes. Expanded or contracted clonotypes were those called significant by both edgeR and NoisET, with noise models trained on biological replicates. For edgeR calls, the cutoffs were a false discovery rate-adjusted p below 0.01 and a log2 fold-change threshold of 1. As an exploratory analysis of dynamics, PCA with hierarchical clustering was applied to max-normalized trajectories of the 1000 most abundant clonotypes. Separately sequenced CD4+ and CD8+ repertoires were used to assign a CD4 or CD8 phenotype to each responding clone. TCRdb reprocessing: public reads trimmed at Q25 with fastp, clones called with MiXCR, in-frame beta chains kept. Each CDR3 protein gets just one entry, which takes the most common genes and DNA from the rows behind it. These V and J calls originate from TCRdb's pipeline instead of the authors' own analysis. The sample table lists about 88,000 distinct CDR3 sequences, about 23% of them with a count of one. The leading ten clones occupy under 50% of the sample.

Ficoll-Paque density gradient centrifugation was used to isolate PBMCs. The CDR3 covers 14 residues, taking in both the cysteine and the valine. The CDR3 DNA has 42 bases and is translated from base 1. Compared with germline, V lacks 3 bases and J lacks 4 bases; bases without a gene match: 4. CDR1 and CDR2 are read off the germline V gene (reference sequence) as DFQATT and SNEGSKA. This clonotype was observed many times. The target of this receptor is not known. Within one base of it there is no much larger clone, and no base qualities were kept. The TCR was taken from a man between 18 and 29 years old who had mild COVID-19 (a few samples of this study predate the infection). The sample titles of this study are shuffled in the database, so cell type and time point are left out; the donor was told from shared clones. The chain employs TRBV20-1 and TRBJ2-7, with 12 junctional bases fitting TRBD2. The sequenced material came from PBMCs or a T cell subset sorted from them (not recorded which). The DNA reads TGCAGTGCTAGTCTAGCGGGGGGGCGATACGAGCAGTACGTC. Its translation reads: CSASLAGGRYEQYV.